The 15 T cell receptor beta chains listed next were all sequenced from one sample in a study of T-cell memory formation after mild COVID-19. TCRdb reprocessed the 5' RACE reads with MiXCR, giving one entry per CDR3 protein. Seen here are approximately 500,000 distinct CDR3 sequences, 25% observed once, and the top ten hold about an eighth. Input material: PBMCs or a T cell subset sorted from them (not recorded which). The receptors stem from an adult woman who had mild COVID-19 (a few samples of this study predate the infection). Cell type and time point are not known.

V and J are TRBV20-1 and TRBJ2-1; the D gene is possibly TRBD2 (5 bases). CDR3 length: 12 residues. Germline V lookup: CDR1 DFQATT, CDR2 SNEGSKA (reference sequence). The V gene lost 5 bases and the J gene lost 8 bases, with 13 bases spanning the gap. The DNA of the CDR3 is TGCAGTGCTGCGACCCCCGGGGATGAGCAGTTCTTC. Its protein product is CSAATPGDEQFF.

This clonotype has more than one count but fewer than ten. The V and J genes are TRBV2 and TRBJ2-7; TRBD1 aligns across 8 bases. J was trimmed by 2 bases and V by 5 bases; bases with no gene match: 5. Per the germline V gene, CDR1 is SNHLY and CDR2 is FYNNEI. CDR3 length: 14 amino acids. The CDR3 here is CASSRDRLAYEQYF. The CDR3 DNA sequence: TGTGCCAGCAGTCGGGACAGGTTGGCCTACGAGCAGTACTTC.

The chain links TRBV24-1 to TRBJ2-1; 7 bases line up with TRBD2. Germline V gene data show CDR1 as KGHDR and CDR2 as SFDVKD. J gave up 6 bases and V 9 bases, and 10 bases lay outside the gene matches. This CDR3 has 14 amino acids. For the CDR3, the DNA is TGTGCCACCGCTCTAGCGGAGGGAGGCAATGAGCAGTTCTTC. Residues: CATALAEGGNEQFF.

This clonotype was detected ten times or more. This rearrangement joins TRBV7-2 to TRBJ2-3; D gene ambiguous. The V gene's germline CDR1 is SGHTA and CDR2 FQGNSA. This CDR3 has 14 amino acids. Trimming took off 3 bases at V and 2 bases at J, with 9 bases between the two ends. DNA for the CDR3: TGTGCCAGCAGCTTTGGACGGATCACAGATACGCAGTATTTT. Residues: CASSFGRITDTQYF.

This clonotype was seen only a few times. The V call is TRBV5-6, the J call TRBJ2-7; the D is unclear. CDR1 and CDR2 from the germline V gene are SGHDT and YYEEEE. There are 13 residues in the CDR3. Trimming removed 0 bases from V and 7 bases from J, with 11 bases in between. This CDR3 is CASSLVSPAEQYF. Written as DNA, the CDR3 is TGTGCCAGCAGCTTGGTTAGTCCGGCGGAGCAGTACTTC.

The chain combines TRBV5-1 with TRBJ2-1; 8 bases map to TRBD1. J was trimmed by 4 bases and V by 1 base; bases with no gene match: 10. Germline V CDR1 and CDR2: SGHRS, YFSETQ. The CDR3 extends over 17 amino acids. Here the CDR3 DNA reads TGCGCCAGCAGCTTGAGGGTCTGGGACAGGCTATACAATGAGCAGTTCTTC. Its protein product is CASSLRVWDRLYNEQFF.

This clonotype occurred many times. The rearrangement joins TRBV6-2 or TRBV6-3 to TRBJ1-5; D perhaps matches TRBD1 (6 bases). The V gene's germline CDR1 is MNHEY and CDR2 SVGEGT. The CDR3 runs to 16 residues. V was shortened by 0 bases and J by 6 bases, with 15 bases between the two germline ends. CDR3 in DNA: TGTGCCAGCAGTTACTCTCCAGGGGTCCGAAGTCAGCCCCAGCATTTT. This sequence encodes CASSYSPGVRSQPQHF.

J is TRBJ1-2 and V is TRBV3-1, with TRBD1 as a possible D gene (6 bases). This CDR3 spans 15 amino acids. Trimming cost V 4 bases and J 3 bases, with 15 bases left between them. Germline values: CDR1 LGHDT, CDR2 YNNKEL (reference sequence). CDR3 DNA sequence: TGTGCCAGCAGCCCACTTACAGGGTTAGACTATGGCTACACCTTC. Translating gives CASSPLTGLDYGYTF.

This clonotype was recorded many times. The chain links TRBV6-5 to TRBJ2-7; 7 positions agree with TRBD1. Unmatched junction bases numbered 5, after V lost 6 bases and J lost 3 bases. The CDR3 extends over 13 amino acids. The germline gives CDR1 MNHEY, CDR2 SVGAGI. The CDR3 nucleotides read TGTGCCAGCAGCCCCGGGACAGTCTACGAGCAGTACTTC. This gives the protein CASSPGTVYEQYF.

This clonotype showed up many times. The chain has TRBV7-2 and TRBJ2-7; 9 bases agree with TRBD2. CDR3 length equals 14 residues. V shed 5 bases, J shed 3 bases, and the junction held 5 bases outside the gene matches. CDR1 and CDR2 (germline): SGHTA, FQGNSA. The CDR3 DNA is TGTGCCAGCAGCCGCGCTAGCGGGAACTACGAGCAGTACTTC. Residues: CASSRASGNYEQYF.

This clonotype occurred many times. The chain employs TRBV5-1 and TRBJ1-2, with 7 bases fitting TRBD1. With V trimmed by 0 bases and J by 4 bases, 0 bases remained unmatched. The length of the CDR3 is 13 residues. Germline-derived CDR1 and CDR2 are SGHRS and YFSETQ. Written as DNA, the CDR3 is TGCGCCAGCAGCTTGGAGGGGGCCTATGGCTACACCTTC. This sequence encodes CASSLEGAYGYTF.

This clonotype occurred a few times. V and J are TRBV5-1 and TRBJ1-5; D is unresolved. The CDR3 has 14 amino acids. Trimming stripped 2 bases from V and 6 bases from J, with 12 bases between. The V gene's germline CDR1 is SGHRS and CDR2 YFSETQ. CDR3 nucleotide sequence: TGCGCCAGCAGCTTTGAGCCGGAGGGTCAGCCCCAGCATTTT. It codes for CASSFEPEGQPQHF.

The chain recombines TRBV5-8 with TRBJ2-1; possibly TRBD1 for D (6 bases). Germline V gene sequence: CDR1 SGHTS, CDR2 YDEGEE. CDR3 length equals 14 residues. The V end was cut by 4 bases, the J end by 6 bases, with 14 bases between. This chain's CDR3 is CASSPGQPGNEQFF. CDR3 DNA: TGTGCCAGCAGCCCTGGACAGCCCGGCAATGAGCAGTTCTTC.

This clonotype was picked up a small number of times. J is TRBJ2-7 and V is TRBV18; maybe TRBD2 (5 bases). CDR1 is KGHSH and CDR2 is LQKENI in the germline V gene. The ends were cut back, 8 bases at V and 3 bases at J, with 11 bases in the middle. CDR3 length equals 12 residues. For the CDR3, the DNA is TGTGCCAGCACGTACGGGGACTACGAGCAGTACTTC. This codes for CASTYGDYEQYF. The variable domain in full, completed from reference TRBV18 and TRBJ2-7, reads NAGVMQNPRHLVRRRGQEARLRCSPMKGHSHVYWYRQLPEEGLKFMVYLQKENIIDESGMPKERFSAEFPKEGPSILRIQQVVRGDSAAYFCASTYGDYEQYFGPGTRLTVT.

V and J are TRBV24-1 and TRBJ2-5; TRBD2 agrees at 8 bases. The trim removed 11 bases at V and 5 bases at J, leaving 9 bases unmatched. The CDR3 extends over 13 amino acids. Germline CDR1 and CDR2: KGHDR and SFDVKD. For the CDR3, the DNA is TGTGCCAGAGAAGCGGGAGAGGACGAGACCCAGTACTTC. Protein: CAREAGEDETQYF.